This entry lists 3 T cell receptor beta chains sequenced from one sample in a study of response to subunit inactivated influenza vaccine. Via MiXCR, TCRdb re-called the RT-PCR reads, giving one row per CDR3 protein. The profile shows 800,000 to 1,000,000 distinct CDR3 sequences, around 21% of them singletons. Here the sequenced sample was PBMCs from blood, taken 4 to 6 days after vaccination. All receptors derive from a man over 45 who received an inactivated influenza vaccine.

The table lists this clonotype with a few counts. The CDR3 protein is CASSEGARSLYGYTF. In nucleotides, the CDR3 is TGCGCCAGCAGCGAAGGAGCCAGGTCCCTCTATGGCTACACCTTC. The chain recombines TRBV4-3 with TRBJ1-2; D is unresolved. V lost 5 bases and J lost 4, with 17 bases in between. The CDR3 covers 15 residues. Germline CDR1 LGHNA, CDR2 YSLEER.

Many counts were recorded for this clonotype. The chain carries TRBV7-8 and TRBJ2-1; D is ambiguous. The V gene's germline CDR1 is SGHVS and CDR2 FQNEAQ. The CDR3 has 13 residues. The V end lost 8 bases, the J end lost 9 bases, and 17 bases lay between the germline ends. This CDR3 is CASVWARESEQFF. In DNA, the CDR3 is TGTGCCAGCGTTTGGGCCCGAGAGAGTGAGCAGTTCTTC.

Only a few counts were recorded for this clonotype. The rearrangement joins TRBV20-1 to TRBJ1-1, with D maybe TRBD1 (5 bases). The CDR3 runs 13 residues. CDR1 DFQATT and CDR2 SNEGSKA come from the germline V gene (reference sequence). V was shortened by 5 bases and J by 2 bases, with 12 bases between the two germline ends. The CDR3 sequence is CSAAGGSNTEAFF. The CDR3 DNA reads TGCAGTGCTGCGGGGGGGTCTAACACTGAAGCTTTCTTT.